This T cell receptor (beta chain) was identified during a study of control samples from healthy donors and cancer patients. Profiling relied on immunoSEQ multiplex PCR, and the TCRdb table lists in-frame clones only, not all of them. The sample records fewer than 500,000 clones, 90% being singletons. The CDR3 extends over 13 amino acids. V dropped 2 bases and J dropped 7 bases, with 9 bases sitting between them. This clonotype was obtained from a man between 40 and 49 years old with head and neck cancer. Sequenced sample: PBMCs. V gene TRBV23-1 combines with J gene TRBJ1-5; D is perhaps TRBD1 (6 bases). TRBV23-1 is assigned to the ORF class and has an uncertain function. In DNA, the CDR3 is TGCGCCAGCAGTCAAACGGGGGGCCAGCCCCAGCATTTT. Translated: CASSQTGGQPQHF.